These 29 T cell receptor beta chains share one sample of origin, sequenced in a study of T cells in Graves' hyperthyroidism and ophthalmopathy. Amplified TCR beta CDR3 regions came from RNA transcripts. A first-round RT-PCR of the TCR CDR3 used the HTBI primer set. Via MiXCR, TCRdb re-called the multiplex PCR reads, giving one row per CDR3 protein. The table shows fewer than 450,000 distinct CDR3 sequences, with about a sixth occurring only once. The sequencing sample was made of blood. These receptors all come from a woman aged 30 to 39 with Graves' hyperthyroidism that later progressed to Graves' ophthalmopathy.

This chain joins TRBV7-7 and TRBJ2-7, with 8 positions matching TRBD2. V lost 5 bases and J lost 7; bases outside the gene matches: 7. Germline V gives CDR1 SSHAT, CDR2 FNYEAQ (reference sequence). The CDR3 covers 13 residues. DNA for the CDR3: TGTGCCAGCAGCATAACTATAGCGGGGGAGCAGTACTTC. It yields the protein CASSITIAGEQYF. The variable domain in full, completed from reference TRBV7-7 and TRBJ2-7, reads GAGVSQSPRYKVTKRGQDVTLRCDPISSHATLYWYQQALGQGPEFLTYFNYEAQPDKSGLPSDRFSAERPEGSISTLTIQRTEQRDSAMYRCASSITIAGEQYFGPGTRLTVT.

The chain carries TRBV3-1 and TRBJ1-3; D ambiguous. V shed 4 bases and J shed 7 bases, with 8 bases lying between them. The CDR3 spans 12 residues. Germline V lookup: CDR1 LGHDT, CDR2 YNNKEL (reference sequence). The CDR3 DNA sequence: TGTGCCAGCAGCCGGGTTGGGAACACCATATATTTT. Its translation: CASSRVGNTIYF.

At least ten counts were recorded for this clonotype. The chain carries TRBV28 and TRBJ1-6; D perhaps matches TRBD1 (5 bases). This CDR3 spans 16 amino acids. V dropped 3 bases and J dropped 4 bases, with 13 bases sitting between them. Germline values: CDR1 MDHEN, CDR2 SYDVKM. CDR3: CASSLPGRRYNSPLHF. For the CDR3, the DNA is TGTGCCAGCAGTTTGCCGGGACGGCGATATAATTCACCCCTCCACTTT.

A word on this clonotype: One end of the junction does not line up with germline, which may come from a read error. The rearrangement joins TRBV18 to TRBJ1-1, with D unclear. Germline CDR1 is KGHSH and CDR2 is LQKENI. The CDR3 extends over 12 amino acids. The CDR3 DNA reads as TGTGCCAGCTCACCAGGCGGAACTGAAGCTTCCTTT. Translated: CASSPGGTEASF. The whole variable domain, remainder taken from reference TRBV18 and TRBJ1-1, is NAGVMQNPRHLVRRRGQEARLRCSPMKGHSHVYWYRQLPEEGLKFMVYLQKENIIDESGMPKERFSAEFPKEGPSILRIQQVVRGDSAAYFCASSPGGTEASFGQGTRLTVV.

This clonotype was seen many times. The rearrangement links TRBV4-2 to TRBJ1-1, with no clear D. CDR1 is LGHNA, CDR2 YNFKEQ, per germline. V lost 0 bases, J lost 6 bases, and 14 bases lay in between. The CDR3 loop spans 15 amino acids. CDR3 sequence: CASSQDRRDGAEAFF. CDR3 DNA sequence: TGTGCCAGCAGCCAAGACCGTAGGGATGGGGCTGAAGCTTTCTTT.

This clonotype showed up many times. The junction and the germline gene differ at one end; a read error may be behind it. This chain connects TRBV2 to TRBJ1-5; D remains unclear. The CDR3 sequence is 14 residues long. Germline CDR1 and CDR2: SNHLY and FYNNEI. The CDR3 loop reads CASREGISNQPQHF. The CDR3 region has the DNA TGTGCCAGCAGGGAAGGGATTTCCAATCAGCCCCAGCATTTT.

This clonotype has a count of ten or more. This chain uses TRBV12-3 or TRBV12-4 with TRBJ2-5; 9 bases align to TRBD1. This CDR3 is 14 amino acids long. Trimming took 5 bases from V and 5 from J; bases not matched to a gene: 6. CDR3 amino acids: CASSPGQGRETQYF. The CDR3 DNA reads TGTGCCAGCAGTCCGGGACAGGGCAGGGAGACCCAGTACTTC.

In this sample, this clonotype turned up a few times. The chain employs TRBV29-1 and TRBJ1-1; D not certain. There are 12 residues in the CDR3. The germline CDR1 and CDR2 sequences are SQVTM and ANQGSEA. The V and J ends lost 5 bases and 1 base respectively, with 8 bases between them. The CDR3 DNA reads as TGCAGCGTTCTTCGGCCGAACACTGAAGCTTTCTTT. Translation: CSVLRPNTEAFF.

This clonotype occurred many times. The chain uses TRBV10-2 and TRBJ1-6, with 7 bases identical to TRBD1. The CDR3 has 17 residues. Trimming took 4 bases from V and 0 from J; bases not matched to a gene: 6. Per germline, CDR1 WSHSY and CDR2 SAAADI. The CDR3 is CASSAGTVSSYNSPLHF. The CDR3 DNA is TGCGCCAGCAGTGCCGGGACAGTGAGCTCCTATAATTCACCCCTCCACTTT.

The chain recombines TRBV24-1 with TRBJ1-1, with 8 bases aligning to TRBD1. The V and J ends lost 5 bases and 1 base, in that order; junction bases with no gene match: 5. There are 15 residues in the CDR3. Germline CDR1 is KGHDR and CDR2 is SFDVKD. For the CDR3, the DNA is TGTGCCACCAGTGCGACCGGGACAGGGAACACTGAAGCTTTCTTT. It specifies CATSATGTGNTEAFF.

As regards this clonotype: Being one base from a much bigger clone, this may be a read error. The gene calls are TRBV3-1 and TRBJ2-1, with 9 bases fitting TRBD2. TRBJ2-7 matches the DNA end more closely, so the J call is doubtful. The V gene's germline CDR1 is LGHDT and CDR2 YNNKEL (reference sequence). The CDR3 spans 15 residues. CDR3: CASSQTAGGHNEQYF. DNA for the CDR3: TGTGCCAGCAGCCAAACGGCGGGGGGGCATAATGAGCAGTACTTC.

This clonotype was observed many times. V is TRBV7-9 and J is TRBJ1-4, with D uncertain. The CDR3 sequence is 14 residues long. The germline V gene has CDR1 SEHNR and CDR2 FQNEAQ (reference sequence). V shed 4 bases and J shed 7 bases, with 13 bases lying between them. CDR3 sequence (DNA): TGTGCCAGCAGCTCATCCGCAGGTGTTGAAAAACTGTTTTTT. Protein product: CASSSSAGVEKLFF.

Concerning this clonotype itself: This may stem from a read error, because a much larger clone lies one nucleotide away. This chain joins TRBV28 and TRBJ1-1; D possibly corresponds to TRBD1 (6 bases). In germline, CDR1 is MDHEN, CDR2 SYDVKM. The CDR3 runs to 15 residues. CDR3 sequence (DNA): TGTGCCAGCAGTTTGGACCGGGGGCGGAACACTGAAGCTTCCTTT. Its protein product is CASSLDRGRNTEASF.

The V and J genes are TRBV10-2 and TRBJ1-5; D possibly corresponds to TRBD1 (6 bases). This CDR3 has 15 residues. Germline V CDR1 and CDR2: WSHSY, SAAADI. Trimming cost V 2 bases and J 6 bases, with 14 bases left between them. CDR3 sequence reads: CASSEAHRDGQPQHF. The CDR3 DNA follows: TGCGCCAGCAGTGAGGCCCACAGGGATGGTCAGCCCCAGCATTTT.

V and J are TRBV6-1 and TRBJ2-7, with 9 nucleotides matching TRBD1. This CDR3 has 15 residues. Trimming at V came to 3 bases and at J to 2 bases, leaving 5 bases not matched to a gene. In germline, CDR1 is MNHNS, CDR2 SASEGT. The CDR3 loop reads CASSEPGQGAYEQYF. The CDR3 DNA is TGTGCCAGCAGTGAGCCGGGACAGGGAGCCTACGAGCAGTACTTC.

This clonotype has ten or more counts. This rearrangement joins TRBV3-1 to TRBJ2-7, with 8 bases fitting TRBD2. This CDR3 has 13 amino acids. Germline V lookup: CDR1 LGHDT, CDR2 YNNKEL (reference sequence). The V segment lost 2 bases and the J segment 7 bases; nucleotides outside the gene matches: 4. DNA of the CDR3: TGTGCCAGCAGCCAACGGGGGGGAAGGGAGCAGTACTTC. As protein: CASSQRGGREQYF.

In its sample, this clonotype was seen many times. DNA for the CDR3: TGCGCCAGCAGCCAAGTACTGGCGAGAGGAAGGAATGAGCAGTTCTTC. Protein: CASSQVLARGRNEQFF. This rearrangement joins TRBV4-1 to TRBJ2-1; D gene unclear. Germline lookup yields CDR1 MGHRA and CDR2 YSYEKL. CDR3 length: 16 amino acids. V lost 1 base and J 7 bases, leaving 17 bases between the germline ends.

This clonotype was seen only a few times. The rearrangement links TRBV7-9 to TRBJ2-1; the D is unclear. Germline V gives CDR1 SEHNR, CDR2 FQNEAQ (reference sequence). The CDR3 is 12 residues long. Trimming took 1 base from V and 6 from J, leaving 4 bases between them. The CDR3 bases are TGTGCCAGCAGCTTAGGAGCCAATGAGCAGTTCTTC. This encodes CASSLGANEQFF.

This clonotype was recorded a few times. The chain has TRBV6-5 and TRBJ2-5, with 8 nucleotides matching TRBD1. The CDR3 runs 15 residues. V gave up 0 bases and J gave up 7 bases; unmatched junction bases: 7. CDR1 is MNHEY and CDR2 is SVGAGI in the germline V gene. The CDR3, as DNA: TGTGCCAGCAGTTACTCTAAGGGACAGGAGGCGACCCAGTACTTC. It is translated as CASSYSKGQEATQYF.

This clonotype was detected ten times or more. The chain joins TRBV6-4 to TRBJ2-1, with 11 bases lining up with TRBD2. Germline V gives CDR1 MRHNA, CDR2 SNTAGT. The CDR3 totals 16 residues. V gave up 5 bases and J gave up 5 bases; unmatched junction bases: 8. The CDR3 DNA reads as TGTGCCAGCAGTCCTTTAGCGGGGGGGGCCCACAATGAGCAGTTCTTC. Amino acid sequence: CASSPLAGGAHNEQFF.

This clonotype has just a few counts. The J gene is TRBJ2-2, the V gene TRBV4-1; 11 bases line up with TRBD1. The germline gives CDR1 MGHRA, CDR2 YSYEKL. This CDR3 has 16 amino acids. J was trimmed by 5 bases and V by 2 bases; bases with no gene match: 4. CDR3 sequence reads: CASSQWTGGITGELFF. CDR3 DNA sequence: TGCGCCAGCAGCCAATGGACAGGGGGCATTACCGGGGAGCTGTTTTTT.

The chain carries TRBV6-1 and TRBJ2-2; D is possibly TRBD2 (5 bases). This CDR3 comprises 15 residues. V was pared by 8 bases and J by 0 bases, with 13 bases between. The germline CDR1 and CDR2 sequences are MNHNS and SASEGT. The CDR3 sequence: CASGLPVTNTGELFF. The CDR3 nucleotides read TGTGCCAGCGGACTGCCAGTCACGAACACCGGGGAGCTGTTTTTT.

This clonotype was seen many times. J is TRBJ2-4 and V is TRBV28; tentatively, D is TRBD1 or TRBD2 (5 bases each). Deletions cut 0 bases from V and 1 base from J, with 7 bases between. Germline CDR1 is MDHEN and CDR2 is SYDVKM. The CDR3 runs 15 residues. The CDR3 is CASSLWGEAKNIQYF. The CDR3 DNA follows: TGTGCCAGCAGTTTATGGGGGGAGGCCAAAAACATTCAGTACTTC.

The V and J genes are TRBV19 and TRBJ2-7, with TRBD1 matching 7 bases. Germline V CDR1 and CDR2: LNHDA, SQIVND (reference sequence). V was pared by 3 bases and J by 7 bases, with 3 bases of the junction left unmatched. This CDR3 comprises 12 residues. CDR3: CASSMDRQEQYF. The CDR3 bases are TGTGCCAGTAGTATGGACAGGCAGGAGCAGTACTTC.

This clonotype showed up many times. The chain is built from TRBV20-1 and TRBJ1-6; the D is unclear. The CDR3 consists of 15 residues. V was clipped by 0 bases and J by 0 bases, with 6 bases between them. Germline V CDR1 and CDR2: DFQATT, SNEGSKA (reference sequence). In DNA, the CDR3 is TGCAGTGCTAGAGACACAGCCTCCTATAATTCACCCCTCCACTTT. Its translation: CSARDTASYNSPLHF.

This clonotype was counted at least ten times. The chain combines TRBV20-1 with TRBJ1-6, with a possible D match to TRBD1 (5 bases). Germline CDR1 reads DFQATT; CDR2 reads SNEGSKA (reference sequence). The ends were cut back, 6 bases at V and 10 bases at J, with 13 bases in the middle. The CDR3 runs to 12 residues. The CDR3 region has the DNA TGCAGTGCCATCCAGGGTAACTCACCCCTCCACTTT. Translated: CSAIQGNSPLHF.

This clonotype was seen a handful of times. The chain links TRBV7-9 to TRBJ2-2, with D possibly matching TRBD2 (5 bases). V lost 6 bases and J lost 4, with 21 bases in between. The CDR3 is 17 amino acids. CDR1 and CDR2 from the germline V gene are SEHNR and FQNEAQ (reference sequence). The CDR3 reads CASRGVAGPPPTGELFF. As DNA, the CDR3 is TGTGCCAGCAGAGGAGTGGCGGGCCCCCCTCCCACCGGGGAGCTGTTTTTT.

In this sample, this clonotype turned up many times. This rearrangement joins TRBV10-3 to TRBJ1-4, with 9 bases that match TRBD1. The CDR3 extends over 14 amino acids. The germline gives CDR1 ENHRY, CDR2 SYGVKD. Unmatched junction bases numbered 6, after V lost 5 bases and J lost 8 bases. In DNA form, the CDR3 reads TGTGCCATCAGTACCGGGACAGGGAACGAAAAACTGTTTTTT. Translating gives CAISTGTGNEKLFF.

The chain couples TRBV6-1 to TRBJ2-1, with 12 nucleotides matching TRBD2. V lost 7 bases, J lost 4 bases, and 8 bases stayed unmatched. Germline V gene lookup returns CDR1 MNHNS and CDR2 SASEGT. CDR3 size: 16 residues. The CDR3 nucleotides read TGTGCCAGCAACAGAAGGACTAGCGGGGTTTACAATGAGCAGTTCTTC. Protein product: CASNRRTSGVYNEQFF.